These 14 T cell receptor beta chains were sequenced from one sample in a study of breast tumors, draining lymph nodes, adjacent tissues. Breast cancer patients provided tissue from their axillary draining lymph nodes. TCRdb recomputed calls from the multiplex PCR reads with MiXCR, one row per CDR3 protein. The sample shows 140,000 or so distinct CDR3 sequences, over 25% of them seen only once. Material for sequencing was axillary lymph node tissue. Receptors were obtained from a female donor with breast cancer. Some clones in this sample may be carry-over from other donors' samples.

This clonotype came up a few times. The V gene is TRBV7-6, the J gene TRBJ1-1; D uncertain. Germline-derived CDR1 and CDR2 are SGHVS and FNYEAQ. With 5 bases removed from V and 1 base from J, the gap between germline ends came to 17 bases. CDR3 length: 16 amino acids. The CDR3 sequence is CASSPTKVPTNTEAFF. The CDR3 DNA is TGTGCCAGCAGCCCCACAAAGGTCCCAACGAACACTGAAGCTTTCTTT.

The CDR3 DNA sequence: TGCAGCTTGGGGGGGCTCCGAAACACCATATATTTT. Its protein is CSLGGLRNTIYF. The V and J genes are TRBV29-1 and TRBJ1-3, with D maybe TRBD1 (6 bases). The CDR3 is made up of 12 amino acids. Trimming shortened V by 8 bases and J by 5 bases, and 13 bases separated the two germline ends. Germline CDR1 reads SQVTM; CDR2 reads ANQGSEA.

This clonotype was seen repeatedly, ten times or more. V usage is TRBV7-3 and J usage is TRBJ1-2; 9 nucleotides align to TRBD1. CDR1 is SGHTA, CDR2 FQGTGA, per germline. This CDR3 contains 15 residues. V lost 5 bases to trimming and J lost 4 bases; unmatched junction nucleotides: 8. This chain's CDR3 is CASSTSGTGSYGYTF. CDR3 DNA: TGTGCCAGCAGCACCTCCGGGACAGGGAGCTATGGCTACACCTTC.

The J gene is TRBJ2-3, the V gene TRBV6-5, with 7 positions matching TRBD2. The CDR3 has 12 amino acids. Germline CDR1 is MNHEY and CDR2 is SVGAGI. With V trimmed by 8 bases and J by 6 bases, 5 bases remained unmatched. The CDR3 DNA sequence: TGTGCCAGCGGGAGGGTTGCCGATACGCAGTATTTT. Translation gives CASGRVADTQYF.

In its sample, this clonotype was seen many times. This chain uses TRBV20-1 with TRBJ1-6; D remains unclear. V was shortened by 1 base and J by 7 bases, with 14 bases between the two germline ends. In germline, CDR1 is DFQATT, CDR2 SNEGSKA (reference sequence). CDR3 size: 15 residues. CDR3 amino acids: CSARGLRAGNSPLHF. CDR3 bases: TGCAGTGCTAGAGGTCTCCGGGCAGGCAATTCACCCCTCCACTTT.

This clonotype was observed at least ten times. The genes are TRBV6-1 and TRBJ2-1; D possibly corresponds to TRBD2 (6 bases). In germline, CDR1 is MNHNS, CDR2 SASEGT. The CDR3 is 15 amino acids. The V gene lost 4 bases and the J gene lost 4 bases, with 14 bases spanning the gap. CDR3 DNA sequence: TGTGCCAGCAGTGTGTATCCGGGGGAATACAATGAGCAGTTCTTC. It codes for CASSVYPGEYNEQFF.

Remarks on this clonotype: A much larger clonotype is one base distant, so this may be a read error. The chain recombines TRBV18 with TRBJ2-6, with 13 bases lining up with TRBD2. The CDR3 spans 19 residues. Germline V gene lookup returns CDR1 KGHSH and CDR2 LQKENI. The CDR3 DNA sequence: TGTGCCAGCTCACCGGCGATGGGACTAGCGGGGTCTGGGGCCAACGTCCTGGCTTTC. Amino acid sequence: CASSPAMGLAGSGANVLAF.

In regard to this clonotype: The conserved final phenylalanine or tryptophan is absent from the CDR3, which likely points to a read error. The chain carries TRBV19 and TRBJ2-5; possible D gene TRBD2, 6 bases. CDR1 is LNHDA and CDR2 is SQIVND in the germline V gene (reference sequence). The CDR3 sequence is 14 residues long. Trimming took off 10 bases at V and 11 bases at J, with 26 bases between the two ends. The CDR3 nucleotides are TGTGCCACTAATGTAGGACTACGCACAGATACGCAGTACTTA. Translating it yields CATNVGLRTDTQYL.

This clonotype was counted ten times or more. A read error may explain this, as a much larger clone is one base away. The CDR3 DNA is TGTGCCAGCAGCTCCTCCCGGGGGAATCAAGAGACCCAGCACTTC. This codes for CASSSSRGNQETQHF. The genes are TRBV7-2 and TRBJ2-5, with TRBD2 as a possible D gene (6 bases). The CDR3 extends over 15 amino acids. Germline CDR1 is SGHTA and CDR2 is FQGNSA.

This clonotype was recorded many times. The chain combines TRBV11-2 with TRBJ2-7; D remains unclear. This CDR3 contains 15 residues. Germline CDR1 is SGHAT and CDR2 is FQNNGV. V was cut by 2 bases and J by 2 bases, with 13 bases left in between. CDR3 bases: TGTGCCAGCAGCTTATTTCCAACCCCACCCTACGAGCAGTACGTC. It translates to CASSLFPTPPYEQYV.

This clonotype appeared many times. The chain recombines TRBV2 with TRBJ2-3; D call uncertain. The V end lost 1 base, the J end lost 6 bases, and 5 bases lay between the germline ends. The CDR3 extends over 12 amino acids. Germline CDR1 is SNHLY and CDR2 is FYNNEI. The CDR3 loop is CASSEEVDTQYF. The CDR3 bases are TGTGCCAGCAGTGAAGAAGTGGATACGCAGTATTTT.

This clonotype was counted ten times or more. CDR3 in amino acids: CASSEMGLAEDTQYF. CDR3 in DNA: TGCGCCAGCAGTGAAATGGGACTAGCGGAAGATACGCAGTATTTT. The rearrangement links TRBV10-1 to TRBJ2-3; TRBD2 agrees at 11 bases. The CDR3 spans 15 residues. CDR1 and CDR2 from the germline V gene are WNHNN and SYGVQD (reference sequence). J was trimmed by 5 bases and V by 3 bases; bases with no gene match: 4.

Many counts were recorded for this clonotype. This sequence joins TRBV20-1 and TRBJ2-3, with D possibly being TRBD2 (6 bases). This CDR3 has 14 residues. Trimming shortened V by 4 bases and J by 4 bases, and 15 bases separated the two germline ends. Germline CDR1 and CDR2: DFQATT and SNEGSKA (reference sequence). Written as DNA, the CDR3 is TGCAGTGCTACTCTTGAGGAGGGGTCAGATACGCAGTATTTT. This encodes CSATLEEGSDTQYF.

This chain connects TRBV30 to TRBJ1-1, with D hard to call. Germline loops: CDR1 GTSNPN, CDR2 SVGIG (reference sequence). The CDR3 length is 16 residues. The germline V and J ends were trimmed by 1 base and 0 bases, with 15 bases remaining between them. The CDR3 DNA reads as TGTGCCTGGAGTGGCATTCTGAGGATTATGAACACTGAAGCTTTCTTT. It yields the protein CAWSGILRIMNTEAFF. The whole variable domain, remainder taken from reference TRBV30 and TRBJ1-1, is SQTIHQWPATLVQPVGSPLSLECTVEGTSNPNLYWYRQAAGRGLQLLFYSVGIGQISSEVPQNLSASRPQDRQFILSSKKLLLSDSGFYLCAWSGILRIMNTEAFFGQGTRLTVV.